This T cell receptor beta chain stems from a study of blood T cell repertoires in COVID-19. Sequencing was performed with immunoSEQ multiplex PCR; in TCRdb, only in-frame clones are kept and a portion is missing. The table shows approximately 440,000 clones, with 70% to 90% occurring only once. The V gene's germline CDR1 is DFQATT and CDR2 SNEGSKA (reference sequence). CDR3 length: 9 residues. V was trimmed by 5 bases and J by 9 bases, leaving 7 bases between them. The receptor comes from a woman aged 45-59 years with COVID-19, enrolled during active disease. The V and J genes are TRBV20-1 and TRBJ1-1; D is unresolved. The sequenced sample was peripheral blood. In DNA, the CDR3 is TGCAGTGCTCGGAGGCAAGCTTTCTTT. Protein: CSARRQAFF.